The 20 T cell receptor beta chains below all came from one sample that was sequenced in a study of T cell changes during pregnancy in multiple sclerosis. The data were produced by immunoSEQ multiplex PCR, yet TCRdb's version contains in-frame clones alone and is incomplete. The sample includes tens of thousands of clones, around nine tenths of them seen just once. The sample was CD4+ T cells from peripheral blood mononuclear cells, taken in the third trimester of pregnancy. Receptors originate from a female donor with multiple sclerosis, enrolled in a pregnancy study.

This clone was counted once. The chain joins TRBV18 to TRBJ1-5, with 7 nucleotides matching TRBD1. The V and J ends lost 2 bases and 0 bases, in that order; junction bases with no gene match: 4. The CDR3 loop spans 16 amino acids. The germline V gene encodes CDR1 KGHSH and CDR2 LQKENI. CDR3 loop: CASSPMGQNSNQPQHF. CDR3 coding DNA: TGTGCCAGCTCACCAATGGGACAGAATAGCAATCAGCCCCAGCATTTT.

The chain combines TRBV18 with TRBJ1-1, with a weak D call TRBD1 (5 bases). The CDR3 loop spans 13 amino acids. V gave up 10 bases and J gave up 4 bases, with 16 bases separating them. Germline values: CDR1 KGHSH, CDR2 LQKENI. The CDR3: CATNRGEGTEAFF. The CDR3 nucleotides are TGTGCCACCAACCGGGGGGAGGGCACTGAAGCTTTCTTT.

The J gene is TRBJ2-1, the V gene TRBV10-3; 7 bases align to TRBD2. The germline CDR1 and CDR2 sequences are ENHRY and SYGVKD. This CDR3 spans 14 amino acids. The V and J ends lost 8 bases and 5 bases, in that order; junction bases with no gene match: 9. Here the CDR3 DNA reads TGTGCCATCGGTCAACTGGGACTACACAATGAGCAGTTCTTC. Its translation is CAIGQLGLHNEQFF.

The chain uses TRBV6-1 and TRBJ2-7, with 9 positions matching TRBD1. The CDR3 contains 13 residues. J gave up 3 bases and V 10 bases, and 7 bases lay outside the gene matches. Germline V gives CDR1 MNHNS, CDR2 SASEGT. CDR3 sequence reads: CATRGQGNYEQYF. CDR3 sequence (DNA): TGTGCCACCCGGGGACAGGGCAACTACGAGCAGTACTTC.

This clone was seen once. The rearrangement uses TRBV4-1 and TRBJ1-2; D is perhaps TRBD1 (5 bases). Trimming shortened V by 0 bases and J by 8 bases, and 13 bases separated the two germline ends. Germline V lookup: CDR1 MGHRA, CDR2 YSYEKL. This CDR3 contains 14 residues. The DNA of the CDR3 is TGCGCCAGCAGCCAAGATATGGGGGGTTGGGGCTACACCTTC. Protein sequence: CASSQDMGGWGYTF.

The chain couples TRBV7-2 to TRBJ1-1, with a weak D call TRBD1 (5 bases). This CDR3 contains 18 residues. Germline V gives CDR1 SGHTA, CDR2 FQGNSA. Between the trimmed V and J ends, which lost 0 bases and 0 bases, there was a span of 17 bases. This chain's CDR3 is CASSLAHGQRFMNTEAFF. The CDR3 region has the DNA TGTGCCAGCAGCTTAGCGCATGGACAAAGATTCATGAACACTGAAGCTTTCTTT.

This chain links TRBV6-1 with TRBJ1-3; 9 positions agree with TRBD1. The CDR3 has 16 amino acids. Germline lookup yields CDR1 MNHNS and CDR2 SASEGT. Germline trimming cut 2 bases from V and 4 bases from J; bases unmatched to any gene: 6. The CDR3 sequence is CASSEKRGTGGNTIYF. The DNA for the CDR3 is TGTGCCAGCAGTGAAAAGCGGGGGACAGGGGGAAACACCATATATTTT.

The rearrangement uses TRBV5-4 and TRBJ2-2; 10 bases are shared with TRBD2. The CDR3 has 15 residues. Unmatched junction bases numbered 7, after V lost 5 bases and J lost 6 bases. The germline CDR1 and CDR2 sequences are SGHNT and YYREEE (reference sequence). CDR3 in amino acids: CASRIAGGAPGELFF. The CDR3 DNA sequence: TGTGCCAGCAGGATAGCGGGGGGTGCTCCCGGGGAGCTGTTTTTT.

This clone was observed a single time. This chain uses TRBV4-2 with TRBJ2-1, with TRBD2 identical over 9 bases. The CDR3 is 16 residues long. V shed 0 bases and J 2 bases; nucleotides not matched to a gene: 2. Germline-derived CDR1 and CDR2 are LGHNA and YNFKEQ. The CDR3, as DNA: TGTGCCAGCAGCCAAGAACCTAGCGGGGCCTACAATGAGCAGTTCTTC. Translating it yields CASSQEPSGAYNEQFF.

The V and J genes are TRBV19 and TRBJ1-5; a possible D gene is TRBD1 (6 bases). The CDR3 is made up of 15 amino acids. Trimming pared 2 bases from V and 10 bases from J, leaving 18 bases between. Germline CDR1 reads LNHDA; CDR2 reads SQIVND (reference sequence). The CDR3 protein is CASSIQQGLGAPQHF. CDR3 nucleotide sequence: TGTGCCAGTAGTATACAGCAGGGGCTGGGTGCTCCCCAGCATTTT.

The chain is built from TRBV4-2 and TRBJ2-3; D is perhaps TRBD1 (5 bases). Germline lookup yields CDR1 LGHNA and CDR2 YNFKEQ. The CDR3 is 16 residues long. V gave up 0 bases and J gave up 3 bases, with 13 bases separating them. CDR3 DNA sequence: TGTGCCAGCAGCCAAGATTATGGTAAGGGGACAGATACGCAGTATTTT. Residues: CASSQDYGKGTDTQYF.

CDR3 residues: CASSLEGASADTQYF. CDR3 nucleotide sequence: TGTGCCAGCAGCTTAGAAGGGGCTAGCGCAGATACGCAGTATTTT. The chain uses TRBV7-9 and TRBJ2-3; possible D gene TRBD2, 6 bases. Germline assignment: CDR1 SEHNR and CDR2 FQNEAQ (reference sequence). The V end was cut by 1 base, the J end by 4 bases, with 12 bases between. The CDR3 totals 15 residues.

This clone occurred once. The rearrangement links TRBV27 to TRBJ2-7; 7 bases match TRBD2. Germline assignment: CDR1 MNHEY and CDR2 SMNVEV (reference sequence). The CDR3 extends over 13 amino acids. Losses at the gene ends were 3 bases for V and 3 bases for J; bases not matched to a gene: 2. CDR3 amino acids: CASSFSGGYEQYF. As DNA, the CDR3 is TGTGCCAGCAGTTTCTCGGGGGGCTACGAGCAGTACTTC.

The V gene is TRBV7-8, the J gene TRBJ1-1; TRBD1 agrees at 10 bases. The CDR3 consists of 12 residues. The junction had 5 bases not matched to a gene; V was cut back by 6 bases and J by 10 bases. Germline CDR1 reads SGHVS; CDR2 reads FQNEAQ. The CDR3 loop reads CASRGDRGRAFF. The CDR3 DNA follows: TGTGCCAGCAGAGGGGACAGGGGTAGAGCTTTCTTT.

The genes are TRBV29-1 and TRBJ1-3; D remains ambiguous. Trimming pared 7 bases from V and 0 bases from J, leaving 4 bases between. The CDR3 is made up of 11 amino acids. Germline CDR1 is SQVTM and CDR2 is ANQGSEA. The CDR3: CSANSGNTIYF. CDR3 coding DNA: TGCAGCGCCAACTCTGGAAACACCATATATTTT. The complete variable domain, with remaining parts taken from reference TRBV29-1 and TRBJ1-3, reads SAVISQKPSRDICQRGTSLTIQCQVDSQVTMMFWYRQQPGQSLTLIATANQGSEATYESGFVIDKFPISRPNLTFSTLTVSNMSPEDSSIYLCSANSGNTIYFGEGSWLTVV.

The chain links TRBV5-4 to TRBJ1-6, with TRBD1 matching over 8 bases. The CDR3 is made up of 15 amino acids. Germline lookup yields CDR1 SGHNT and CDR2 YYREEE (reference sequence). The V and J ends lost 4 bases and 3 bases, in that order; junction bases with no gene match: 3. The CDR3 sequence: CASSEDRDYNSPLHF. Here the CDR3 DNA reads TGTGCCAGCAGCGAGGACAGGGACTATAATTCACCCCTCCACTTT. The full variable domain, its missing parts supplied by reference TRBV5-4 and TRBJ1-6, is ETGVTQSPTHLIKTRGQQVTLRCSSQSGHNTVSWYQQALGQGPQFIFQYYREEENGRGNFPPRFSGLQFPNYSSELNVNALELDDSALYLCASSEDRDYNSPLHFGNGTRLTVT.

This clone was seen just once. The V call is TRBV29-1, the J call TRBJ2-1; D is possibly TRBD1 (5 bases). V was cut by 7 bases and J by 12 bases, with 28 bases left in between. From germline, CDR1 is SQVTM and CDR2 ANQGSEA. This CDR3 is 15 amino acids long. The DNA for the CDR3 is TGCAGCGGAAACAGGTGGGCCCCCGGTGGTCTGCGGCAGTTCTTC. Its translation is CSGNRWAPGGLRQFF.

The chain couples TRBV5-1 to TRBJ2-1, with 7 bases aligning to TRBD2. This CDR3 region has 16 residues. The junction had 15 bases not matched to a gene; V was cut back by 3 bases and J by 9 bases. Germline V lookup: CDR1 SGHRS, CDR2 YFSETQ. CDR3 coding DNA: TGCGCCAGCAGCTCCAGCTCCGGGTCCACGGGGGGTGAGCAGTTCTTC. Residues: CASSSSSGSTGGEQFF.

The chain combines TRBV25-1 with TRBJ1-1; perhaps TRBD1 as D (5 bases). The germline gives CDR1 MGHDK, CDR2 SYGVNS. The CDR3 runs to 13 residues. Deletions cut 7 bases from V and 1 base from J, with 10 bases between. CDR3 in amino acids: CASTERGNTEAFF. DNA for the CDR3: TGTGCCAGCACCGAAAGGGGGAACACTGAAGCTTTCTTT.

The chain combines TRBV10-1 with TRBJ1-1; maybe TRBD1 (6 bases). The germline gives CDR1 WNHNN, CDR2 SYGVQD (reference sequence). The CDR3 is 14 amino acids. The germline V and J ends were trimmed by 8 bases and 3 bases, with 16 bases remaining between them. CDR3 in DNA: TGCGCCAGCCTAAGGGCAGGGGTGGACACTGAAGCTTTCTTT. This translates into CASLRAGVDTEAFF.